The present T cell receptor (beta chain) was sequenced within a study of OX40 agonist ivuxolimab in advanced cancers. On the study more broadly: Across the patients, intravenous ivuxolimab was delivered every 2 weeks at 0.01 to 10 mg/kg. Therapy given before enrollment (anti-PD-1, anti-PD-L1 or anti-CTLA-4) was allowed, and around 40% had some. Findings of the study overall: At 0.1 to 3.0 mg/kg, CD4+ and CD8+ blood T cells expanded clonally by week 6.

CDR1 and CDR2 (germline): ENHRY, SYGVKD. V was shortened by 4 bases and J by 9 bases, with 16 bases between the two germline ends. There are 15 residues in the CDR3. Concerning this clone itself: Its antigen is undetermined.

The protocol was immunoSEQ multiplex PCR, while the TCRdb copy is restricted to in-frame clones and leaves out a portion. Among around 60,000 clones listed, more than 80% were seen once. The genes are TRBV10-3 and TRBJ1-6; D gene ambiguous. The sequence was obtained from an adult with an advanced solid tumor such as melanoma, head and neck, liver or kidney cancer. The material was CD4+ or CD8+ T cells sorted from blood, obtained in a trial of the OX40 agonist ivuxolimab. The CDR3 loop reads CAISGGGNRASPLHF. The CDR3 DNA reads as TGTGCCATCAGTGGGGGTGGAAATAGAGCTTCACCCCTCCACTTT.